This entry lists 21 T cell receptor beta chains sequenced from one sample in a study of blood T cell repertoires in COVID-19. The repertoire was sequenced with immunoSEQ multiplex PCR; TCRdb's copy has only in-frame clones and lacks some. Of 130,000 to 150,000 clones in the sample, 80% were seen once. The material sequenced was peripheral blood. Receptor source: a man in his 70s who had recovered from COVID-19.

This chain connects TRBV10-3 to TRBJ2-7; D is unresolved. In germline, CDR1 is ENHRY, CDR2 SYGVKD. The CDR3 has 13 amino acids. The V gene lost 2 bases and the J gene lost 3 bases, with 8 bases spanning the gap. CDR3 in amino acids: CAISEPPGYEQYF. CDR3 DNA: TGTGCCATCAGTGAGCCTCCCGGCTACGAGCAGTACTTC.

The chain uses TRBV18 and TRBJ2-2, with 8 bases identical to TRBD2. Germline assignment: CDR1 KGHSH and CDR2 LQKENI. The CDR3 contains 17 residues. J was trimmed by 0 bases and V by 4 bases; bases with no gene match: 7. The CDR3 sequence: CASSLQSLAANTGELFF. The CDR3, as DNA: TGTGCCAGCTCACTTCAATCACTAGCGGCGAACACCGGGGAGCTGTTTTTT.

The chain links TRBV18 to TRBJ1-5; D is unresolved. Germline V lookup: CDR1 KGHSH, CDR2 LQKENI. Trimming left V 1 base short and J 3 bases short, with 7 bases between. The CDR3 runs to 14 residues. This chain's CDR3 is CASSPLQFNQPQHF. The CDR3 DNA reads TGTGCCAGCTCACCACTACAGTTCAATCAGCCCCAGCATTTT.

The CDR3 is CASSQSLAAGLDEQFF. CDR3 nucleotides: TGCGCCAGCAGCCAATCACTAGCGGCCGGTCTCGATGAGCAGTTCTTC. V is TRBV4-3 and J is TRBJ2-1, with 8 bases identical to TRBD2. Trimming took 2 bases from V and 8 from J; bases not matched to a gene: 11. The CDR3 length is 16 residues. Germline V gene data show CDR1 as LGHNA and CDR2 as YSLEER.

The chain employs TRBV9 and TRBJ2-2; the match to TRBD2 covers 8 bases. With 10 bases clipped from V and 7 bases from J, the junction kept 12 bases outside the gene matches. The CDR3 length is 14 residues. CDR1 and CDR2 (germline): SGDLS, YYNGEE. The CDR3 here is CAGAQREFDGELFF. As DNA, the CDR3 is TGTGCCGGAGCACAGCGGGAGTTCGACGGGGAGCTGTTTTTT. The whole variable domain, remainder taken from reference TRBV9 and TRBJ2-2, is DSGVTQTPKHLITATGQRVTLRCSPRSGDLSVYWYQQSLDQGLQFLIQYYNGEERAKGNILERFSAQQFPDLHSELNLSSLELGDSALYFCAGAQREFDGELFFGEGSRLTVL.

This clone was recorded only once. The V gene is TRBV11-2, the J gene TRBJ1-1; D ambiguous. The germline V gene has CDR1 SGHAT and CDR2 FQNNGV. The CDR3 loop spans 14 amino acids. Trimming removed 1 base from V and 2 bases from J, with 8 bases in between. CDR3 DNA sequence: TGTGCCAGCAGCTTAGGCAGTTACAACACTGAAGCTTTCTTT. Translated, it gives CASSLGSYNTEAFF.

This chain links TRBV6-4 with TRBJ2-1, with TRBD2 matching over 9 bases. The germline CDR1 and CDR2 sequences are MRHNA and SNTAGT. The CDR3 contains 15 residues. V lost 3 bases, J lost 6 bases, and 6 bases stayed unmatched. CDR3 DNA sequence: TGTGCCAGCAGTGAAAGTAGCGGGAGATTCAATGAGCAGTTCTTC. Translating gives CASSESSGRFNEQFF.

J is TRBJ2-2 and V is TRBV5-1; TRBD1 matches at 7 bases. There are 15 residues in the CDR3. Germline lookup yields CDR1 SGHRS and CDR2 YFSETQ. The V segment lost 3 bases and the J segment 2 bases; nucleotides outside the gene matches: 4. The CDR3 coding sequence is TGCGCCAGCAGCTGGGGACAGCTTAACACCGGGGAGCTGTTTTTT. This codes for CASSWGQLNTGELFF. Variable domain in full (rest from reference TRBV5-1 and TRBJ2-2): KAGVTQTPRYLIKTRGQQVTLSCSPISGHRSVSWYQQTPGQGLQFLFEYFSETQRNKGNFPGRFSGRQFSNSRSEMNVSTLELGDSALYLCASSWGQLNTGELFFGEGSRLTVL.

This chain links TRBV9 with TRBJ1-4; D may be TRBD1 (5 bases). The V gene's germline CDR1 is SGDLS and CDR2 YYNGEE. V lost 0 bases and J lost 3, with 9 bases in between. The CDR3 length is 15 residues. The CDR3 reads CASSVGQGPNEKLFF. The CDR3, as DNA: TGTGCCAGCAGCGTAGGTCAGGGTCCTAATGAAAAACTGTTTTTT.

The rearrangement uses TRBV30 and TRBJ2-3, with TRBD2 matching over 12 bases. The CDR3 loop spans 15 amino acids. The V gene end was trimmed by 5 bases and the J gene end by 2 bases; junction bases not matched to a gene: 5. Germline lookup yields CDR1 GTSNPN and CDR2 SVGIG (reference sequence). The CDR3 here is CAWAGLAGFTDTQYF. The CDR3 region has the DNA TGTGCCTGGGCGGGACTAGCGGGTTTCACAGATACGCAGTATTTT.

The DNA of the CDR3 is TGTGCCAGCAGCCTTAGACTGGAGCAGTACTTC. It is translated as CASSLRLEQYF. The chain carries TRBV6-2 or TRBV6-3 and TRBJ2-7; no firm D call. Germline CDR1 MNHEY, CDR2 SVGEGT. Between the trimmed V and J ends, which lost 6 bases and 7 bases, there was a span of 10 bases. The CDR3 has 11 amino acids.

The CDR3 region is CASLSGRFSYEQYF. The CDR3 DNA sequence: TGTGCCAGCTTGAGCGGGAGGTTCTCCTACGAGCAGTACTTC. The V call is TRBV11-2, the J call TRBJ2-7, with 9 nucleotides matching TRBD2. The CDR3 loop spans 14 amino acids. The germline V gene has CDR1 SGHAT and CDR2 FQNNGV. Trimming at V came to 8 bases and at J to 0 bases, leaving 5 bases not matched to a gene.

This chain connects TRBV4-3 to TRBJ2-3; 10 bases align to TRBD1. CDR1 is LGHNA and CDR2 is YSLEER in the germline V gene. The length of the CDR3 is 14 residues. The V segment lost 4 bases and the J segment 3 bases; nucleotides outside the gene matches: 1. The chain's CDR3 is CASSLGQGTDTQYF. The CDR3 nucleotides read TGCGCCAGCAGCCTGGGACAGGGGACAGATACGCAGTATTTT.

The chain couples TRBV4-2 to TRBJ2-5, with 12 bases lining up with TRBD2. Trimming at V came to 1 base and at J to 3 bases, leaving 3 bases not matched to a gene. Germline assignment: CDR1 LGHNA and CDR2 YNFKEQ. The CDR3 totals 16 residues. The CDR3 DNA reads TGTGCCAGCAGCCAAGGGGCTAGCGGGAGGGAAGAGACCCAGTACTTC. Translation gives CASSQGASGREETQYF.

This clone was picked up one time. The J gene is TRBJ1-5, the V gene TRBV30, with D unresolved. This CDR3 region has 12 residues. With 5 bases removed from V and 5 bases from J, the gap between germline ends came to 10 bases. The germline CDR1 and CDR2 sequences are GTSNPN and SVGIG (reference sequence). The CDR3 spells CAWGDTHQPQHF. CDR3 bases: TGTGCCTGGGGTGACACCCATCAGCCCCAGCATTTT.

DNA of the CDR3: TGTGCCAGCAGCTCCCCCCTTAGTGGCCGGGGATCCATGAATGAGCAGTTCTTC. Translating gives CASSSPLSGRGSMNEQFF. The gene calls are TRBV5-6 and TRBJ2-1; D may be TRBD2 (5 bases). The germline CDR1 and CDR2 sequences are SGHDT and YYEEEE. The CDR3 spans 18 residues. The V gene lost 3 bases and the J gene lost 7 bases, with 26 bases spanning the gap.

CDR3 sequence (DNA): TGTGCCAGCAGTTTAGCTTCAGGGGGAAAAGGGAATGGCTACACCTTC. Translation gives CASSLASGGKGNGYTF. The chain combines TRBV28 with TRBJ1-2; 7 positions agree with TRBD1. The CDR3 is 16 residues long. After removal of 2 bases from V and 6 bases from J, the junction contained 12 bases not matched to a gene. The germline gives CDR1 MDHEN, CDR2 SYDVKM.

The CDR3 DNA sequence: TGTGCCAGTAGTCTCCGCAGGGGGCATTACGAGCAGTACTTC. Translating gives CASSLRRGHYEQYF. The chain has TRBV19 and TRBJ2-7, with TRBD1 matching over 8 bases. Trimming at V came to 5 bases and at J to 4 bases, leaving 7 bases not matched to a gene. Germline V lookup: CDR1 LNHDA, CDR2 SQIVND (reference sequence). This CDR3 is built from 14 residues.

V is TRBV3-1 (or the pseudogene TRBV3-2) and J is TRBJ1-3; D is unresolved. Germline V gene data show CDR1 as LGHDT and CDR2 as YNNKEL (reference sequence). This CDR3 region has 13 residues. Trimming left V 7 bases short and J 0 bases short, with 7 bases between. This chain's CDR3 is CASTFSSGNTIYF. The CDR3, as DNA: TGTGCCAGCACTTTTTCCTCTGGAAACACCATATATTTT.

This clone is a singleton in its sample. The chain combines TRBV29-1 with TRBJ2-1; 7 bases match TRBD2. The CDR3 extends over 15 amino acids. CDR1 and CDR2 from the germline V gene are SQVTM and ANQGSEA. The trim removed 1 base at V and 1 base at J, leaving 4 bases unmatched. CDR3 bases: TGCAGCGTTGAAGGGGCTAGCGGTTCCTACAATGAGCAGTTCTTC. Translation gives CSVEGASGSYNEQFF.

The V call is TRBV12-5, the J call TRBJ1-5; TRBD1 aligns across 8 bases. Per germline, CDR1 LGHNT and CDR2 FRNRAP. The CDR3 spans 17 residues. J gave up 7 bases and V 1 base, and 12 bases lay outside the gene matches. Here the CDR3 DNA reads TGTGCTAGTGGTTTGGGGGGACAGGCCTTCGTCGAGCAGCCCCAGCATTTT. This encodes CASGLGGQAFVEQPQHF. The variable domain in full, completed from reference TRBV12-5 and TRBJ1-5, reads DARVTQTPRHKVTEMGQEVTMRCQPILGHNTVFWYRQTMMQGLELLAYFRNRAPLDDSGMPKDRFSAEMPDATLATLKIQPSEPRDSAVYFCASGLGGQAFVEQPQHFGDGTRLSIL.